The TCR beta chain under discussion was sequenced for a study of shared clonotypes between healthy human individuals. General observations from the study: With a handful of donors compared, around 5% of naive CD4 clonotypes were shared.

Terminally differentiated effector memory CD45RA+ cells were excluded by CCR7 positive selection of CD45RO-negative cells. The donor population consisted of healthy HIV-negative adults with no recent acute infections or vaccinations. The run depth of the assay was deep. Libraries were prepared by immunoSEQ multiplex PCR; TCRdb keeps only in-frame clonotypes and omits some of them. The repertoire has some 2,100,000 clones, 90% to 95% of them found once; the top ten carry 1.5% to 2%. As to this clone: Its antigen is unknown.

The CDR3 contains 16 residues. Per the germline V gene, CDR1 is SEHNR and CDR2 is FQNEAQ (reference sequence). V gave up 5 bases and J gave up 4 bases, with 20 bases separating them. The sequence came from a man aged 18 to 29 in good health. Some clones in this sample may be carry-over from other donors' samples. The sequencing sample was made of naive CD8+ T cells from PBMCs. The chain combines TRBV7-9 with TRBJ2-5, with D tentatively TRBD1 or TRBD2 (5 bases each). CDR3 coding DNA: TGTGCCAGCAGCGGAAAAAGGGGAGTCTTAGGAGAGACCCAGTACTTC. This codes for CASSGKRGVLGETQYF.